The 22 T cell receptor beta chains below come from one sample, sequenced in a study of shared T cell receptors in the human thymus (dated by TCRdb to the early 2020s). The library was made by the immunoSEQ multiplex PCR assay. The source is immuneACCESS, and TCRdb retained only in-frame sequences with V and J called. Part of the clones is not carried over; for the studies checked, unresolved V genes explain less than half of this, and the remainder is unexplained. This sample lists fewer than 700,000 clones; 70% to 90% were detected once. The ten largest clonotypes hold around 0.01% of the sample. The sample was also linked to a second study, of human thymus T cells.

The sample was thymocytes. The receptors originated from a boy younger than two with a congenital heart defect. Donor details come from another sample of the same person, matched by shared clones.

The chain uses TRBV4-3 and TRBJ2-5; TRBD2 matches 9 bases. This CDR3 contains 17 residues. The J segment lost 6 bases and the V segment lost 4 bases, leaving 15 bases of the junction unmatched. CDR1 is LGHNA and CDR2 is YSLEER in the germline V gene. The CDR3 is CASSPRGSGSIRKTQYF. In nucleotides, the CDR3 is TGCGCCAGCAGCCCCAGGGGTAGCGGGAGTATAAGAAAGACCCAGTACTTC.

V and J are TRBV6-4 and TRBJ2-7, with 9 bases identical to TRBD1. This CDR3 comprises 15 residues. Trimming at V came to 2 bases and at J to 5 bases, leaving 7 bases not matched to a gene. CDR1 and CDR2 from the germline V gene are MRHNA and SNTAGT. The CDR3 sequence: CASSDPGTGSHEQYF. The CDR3 bases are TGTGCCAGCAGTGACCCCGGGACAGGGAGTCACGAGCAGTACTTC.

The chain couples TRBV5-1 to TRBJ2-7; 7 bases line up with TRBD2. Germline V CDR1 and CDR2: SGHRS, YFSETQ. J was trimmed by 3 bases and V by 5 bases; bases with no gene match: 20. The CDR3 consists of 18 residues. This CDR3 reads CASSQAGAPLGKLYEQYF. The DNA of the CDR3 is TGCGCCAGCAGTCAGGCGGGAGCCCCTCTTGGGAAACTCTACGAGCAGTACTTC.

The J gene is TRBJ2-5, the V gene TRBV15; perhaps TRBD1 as D (5 bases). CDR1 is LNHNV and CDR2 is YYDKDF in the germline V gene (reference sequence). The CDR3 consists of 18 residues. Trimming removed 0 bases at V and 0 bases at J, with 17 bases between. This CDR3 reads CATSREGQGTVYQETQYF. Here the CDR3 DNA reads TGTGCCACCAGCAGAGAGGGCCAGGGAACTGTATACCAAGAGACCCAGTACTTC. The complete variable domain, with remaining parts taken from reference TRBV15 and TRBJ2-5, reads DAMVIQNPRYQVTQFGKPVTLSCSQTLNHNVMYWYQQKSSQAPKLLFHYYDKDFNNEADTPDNFQSRRPNTSFCFLDIRSPGLGDTAMYLCATSREGQGTVYQETQYFGPGTRLLVL.

The V gene is TRBV10-3, the J gene TRBJ2-3, with D possibly TRBD2 on 5 matching bases. Trimming pared 4 bases from V and 6 bases from J, leaving 14 bases between. Germline V lookup: CDR1 ENHRY, CDR2 SYGVKD. This CDR3 has 14 residues. CDR3 protein: CAISGRANADTQYF. In DNA, the CDR3 is TGTGCCATCAGTGGGCGGGCCAACGCGGATACGCAGTATTTT.

V and J are TRBV5-6 and TRBJ1-4; D is uncertain. This CDR3 contains 12 residues. From germline, CDR1 is SGHDT and CDR2 YYEEEE. Deletions cut 0 bases from V and 10 bases from J, with 7 bases between. The CDR3 protein is CASSLGARKLFF. The CDR3 DNA follows: TGTGCCAGCAGCTTGGGGGCGAGAAAACTGTTTTTT.

The rearrangement joins TRBV11-2 to TRBJ2-7; 8 nucleotides match TRBD1. CDR3 length: 18 amino acids. CDR1 and CDR2 (germline): SGHAT, FQNNGV. The V gene end was trimmed by 0 bases and the J gene end by 4 bases; junction bases not matched to a gene: 14. The CDR3 loop is CASSLDRRTGPVPYEQYF. The CDR3 nucleotides are TGTGCCAGCAGCTTAGATCGCCGGACAGGGCCGGTCCCGTACGAGCAGTACTTC. Combining the CDR3 with reference TRBV11-2 and TRBJ2-7 gives the whole variable domain EAGVAQSPRYKIIEKRQSVAFWCNPISGHATLYWYQQILGQGPKLLIQFQNNGVVDDSQLPKDRFSAERLKGVDSTLKIQPAKLEDSAVYLCASSLDRRTGPVPYEQYFGPGTRLTVT.

The chain recombines TRBV7-7 with TRBJ2-1; D is perhaps TRBD2 (5 bases). Between the trimmed V and J ends, which lost 2 bases and 2 bases, there was a span of 13 bases. The CDR3 has 16 amino acids. Germline assignment: CDR1 SSHAT and CDR2 FNYEAQ (reference sequence). CDR3 nucleotides: TGTGCCAGCAGCTTAACCGAGGGCAACCCCTACAATGAGCAGTTCTTC. Translating it yields CASSLTEGNPYNEQFF.

V and J are TRBV5-6 and TRBJ2-2; 13 bases map to TRBD2. CDR1 and CDR2 (germline): SGHDT, YYEEEE. Trimming cost V 3 bases and J 1 base; bases outside gene matches: 9. The CDR3 is made up of 19 amino acids. CDR3 sequence reads: CASSSRLAGGRGNTGELFF. For the CDR3, the DNA is TGTGCCAGCAGCTCACGACTAGCGGGAGGAAGAGGGAACACCGGGGAGCTGTTTTTT.

Concerning this clone: Other DNA sequences within the sample encode an identical CDR3. The gene calls are TRBV18 and TRBJ2-6; D ambiguous. The CDR3 is 13 residues long. Germline assignment: CDR1 KGHSH and CDR2 LQKENI. V was pared by 3 bases and J by 4 bases, with 4 bases between. Here the CDR3 DNA reads TGTGCCAGCTCACCCCGGGGGGCCAACGTCCTGACTTTC. Translating it yields CASSPRGANVLTF.

J is TRBJ2-3 and V is TRBV11-1, with a weak D call TRBD1 (5 bases). The CDR3 spans 15 residues. V lost 7 bases, J lost 5 bases, and 19 bases lay in between. Germline CDR1 and CDR2: SGHAT and FQDESV (reference sequence). The CDR3 region is CASTLGQGIQDTQYF. CDR3 coding DNA: TGTGCCAGCACCTTGGGGCAGGGAATTCAAGATACGCAGTATTTT.

This rearrangement joins TRBV14 to TRBJ2-2, with 12 bases identical to TRBD2. V was pared by 4 bases and J by 1 base, with 1 base of the junction left unmatched. The CDR3 spans 16 residues. Per germline, CDR1 SGHDN and CDR2 FVKESK. In DNA, the CDR3 is TGTGCCAGCAGCCCGGGACTAGCGGGGAACACCGGGGAGCTGTTTTTT. Its translation: CASSPGLAGNTGELFF.

CDR3 protein: CASSVVSGGGSYEQYF. The CDR3 DNA is TGTGCCAGCAGTGTAGTCTCCGGGGGGGGCTCCTACGAGCAGTACTTC. V is TRBV2 and J is TRBJ2-7; 8 bases are shared with TRBD2. The junction had 8 bases not matched to a gene; V was cut back by 4 bases and J by 0 bases. There are 16 residues in the CDR3. Germline V lookup: CDR1 SNHLY, CDR2 FYNNEI.

The gene calls are TRBV9 and TRBJ1-2, with D perhaps matching TRBD1 (5 bases). V lost 0 bases, J lost 4 bases, and 10 bases lay in between. This CDR3 spans 14 amino acids. Per germline, CDR1 SGDLS and CDR2 YYNGEE. CDR3 in amino acids: CASSVDSGFYGYTF. DNA of the CDR3: TGTGCCAGCAGCGTAGATTCAGGGTTCTATGGCTACACCTTC.

The chain employs TRBV7-9 and TRBJ1-1; D is ambiguous. With 6 bases removed from V and 4 bases from J, the gap between germline ends came to 15 bases. Germline assignment: CDR1 SEHNR and CDR2 FQNEAQ (reference sequence). This CDR3 contains 14 residues. The CDR3 protein is CASSGRIGPTEAFF. CDR3 DNA sequence: TGTGCCAGCAGTGGGAGGATTGGGCCCACTGAAGCTTTCTTT.

This chain uses TRBV30 with TRBJ2-5, with TRBD2 matching over 12 bases. The CDR3 is 14 amino acids. Trimming at V came to 3 bases and at J to 2 bases, leaving 1 base not matched to a gene. Germline CDR1 GTSNPN, CDR2 SVGIG (reference sequence). The CDR3 loop is CAWRTSGGQETQYF. The CDR3 coding sequence is TGTGCCTGGAGGACTAGCGGGGGACAAGAGACCCAGTACTTC.

CDR3 coding DNA: TGCGCCAGCAGCACTCGACTAGCGGGAGTAGCCGAGCAGTACTTC. It is translated as CASSTRLAGVAEQYF. The J gene is TRBJ2-7, the V gene TRBV4-1, with TRBD2 matching over 12 bases. The trim removed 5 bases at V and 6 bases at J, leaving 8 bases unmatched. Germline values: CDR1 MGHRA, CDR2 YSYEKL. This CDR3 is 15 amino acids long.

This clone occurred a few times. This chain connects TRBV6-5 to TRBJ2-5, with D possibly being TRBD2 (6 bases). CDR3 size: 15 residues. The V and J ends lost 2 bases and 2 bases respectively, with 12 bases between them. Germline V gives CDR1 MNHEY, CDR2 SVGAGI. The CDR3 DNA follows: TGTGCCAGCAGTTACAGTTTAGCGGAACAAGAGACCCAGTACTTC. It encodes CASSYSLAEQETQYF.

This clone was found a few times. The chain combines TRBV11-1 with TRBJ1-4, with TRBD1 matching 7 bases. This CDR3 has 19 amino acids. After removal of 2 bases from V and 3 bases from J, the junction contained 15 bases not matched to a gene. Germline V gives CDR1 SGHAT, CDR2 FQDESV (reference sequence). CDR3 sequence reads: CASSLRGTVAGGSNEKLFF. The DNA for the CDR3 is TGTGCCAGCAGCTTACGGGGGACAGTGGCCGGAGGGTCTAATGAAAAACTGTTTTTT.

This sequence joins TRBV7-9 and TRBJ2-1; D is unclear. Germline-derived CDR1 and CDR2 are SEHNR and FQNEAQ (reference sequence). V was clipped by 5 bases and J by 12 bases, with 11 bases between them. This CDR3 contains 11 residues. CDR3 sequence (DNA): TGTGCCAGCAGCGACGGCCGCGGGCAGTTCTTC. Translating it yields CASSDGRGQFF.

V and J are TRBV29-1 and TRBJ2-1; D may be TRBD2 (6 bases). Germline values: CDR1 SQVTM, CDR2 ANQGSEA. Trimming cost V 1 base and J 5 bases, with 21 bases left between them. The CDR3 runs 17 residues. CDR3 sequence: CSVEGGHSGRWDNEQFF. The CDR3, as DNA: TGCAGCGTTGAAGGTGGGCATAGCGGCAGATGGGACAATGAGCAGTTCTTC.

J is TRBJ1-3 and V is TRBV19; 8 nucleotides match TRBD1. V was clipped by 4 bases and J by 3 bases; unmatched bases: 5. The CDR3 runs 15 residues. The germline gives CDR1 LNHDA, CDR2 SQIVND (reference sequence). The CDR3 protein is CASSTDREFGNTIYF. For the CDR3, the DNA is TGTGCCAGTAGTACGGACAGGGAGTTTGGAAACACCATATATTTT.